Listed here is a single TCR beta chain. Authors' processing steps: Using reference gene primer amplification, nucleated cell counts were estimated. Some clones are missing from TCRdb's copy, which holds only in-frame ones; the method was immunoSEQ multiplex PCR. The D gene and trimming were derived from the DNA, and the V and J assignments and clone size from that table. The sample contains roughly 400,000 clones, 80% to 90% of which appear only once. Those who participated ranged in age from roughly 18 to 89 years and resided in 24 US areas. This sample is part of a study of blood T cell repertoires in COVID-19. Overall study context: Sample material is recorded as cDNA or gDNA derived from T cells, B-cell-depleted T cells, or PBMCs.

Per the germline V gene, CDR1 is MDHEN and CDR2 is SYDVKM. This CDR3 has 12 residues. With V trimmed by 8 bases and J by 6 bases, 4 bases remained unmatched. This TCR derives from a man aged 25 to 45 who had recovered from COVID-19. Source material: PBMCs or T cells enriched from blood (not recorded which). The chain carries TRBV28 and TRBJ1-5; 7 nucleotides match TRBD1. CDR3 DNA sequence: TGTGCCAGCCACTACAGGGGTCAGCCCCAGCATTTT. Protein product: CASHYRGQPQHF.